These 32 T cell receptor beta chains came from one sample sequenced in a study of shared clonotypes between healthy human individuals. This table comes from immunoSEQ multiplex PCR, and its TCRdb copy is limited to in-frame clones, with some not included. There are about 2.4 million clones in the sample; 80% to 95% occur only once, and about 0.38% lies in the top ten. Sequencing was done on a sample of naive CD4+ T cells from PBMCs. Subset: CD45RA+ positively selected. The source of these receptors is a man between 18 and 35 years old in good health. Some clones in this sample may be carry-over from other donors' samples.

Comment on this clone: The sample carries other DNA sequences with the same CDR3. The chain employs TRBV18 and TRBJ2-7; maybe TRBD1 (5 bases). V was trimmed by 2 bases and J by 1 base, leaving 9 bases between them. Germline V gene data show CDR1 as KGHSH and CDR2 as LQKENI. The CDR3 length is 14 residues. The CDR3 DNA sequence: TGTGCCAGCTCACCAGGCCAGGGATCCTACGAGCAGTACTTC. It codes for CASSPGQGSYEQYF.

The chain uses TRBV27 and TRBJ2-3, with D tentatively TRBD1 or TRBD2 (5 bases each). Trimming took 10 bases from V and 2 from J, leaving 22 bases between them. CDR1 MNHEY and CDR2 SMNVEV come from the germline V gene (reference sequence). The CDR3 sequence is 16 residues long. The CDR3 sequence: CATSGRFARPTDTQYF. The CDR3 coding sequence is TGTGCCACCTCGGGGCGTTTTGCGCGCCCCACAGATACGCAGTATTTT.

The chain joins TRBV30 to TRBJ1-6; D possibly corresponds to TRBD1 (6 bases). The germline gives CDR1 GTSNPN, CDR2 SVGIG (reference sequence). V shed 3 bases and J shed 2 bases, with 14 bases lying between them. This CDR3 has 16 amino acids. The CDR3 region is CAWRKGQLAYNSPLHF. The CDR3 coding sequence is TGTGCCTGGAGGAAAGGACAGCTCGCCTATAATTCACCCCTCCACTTT.

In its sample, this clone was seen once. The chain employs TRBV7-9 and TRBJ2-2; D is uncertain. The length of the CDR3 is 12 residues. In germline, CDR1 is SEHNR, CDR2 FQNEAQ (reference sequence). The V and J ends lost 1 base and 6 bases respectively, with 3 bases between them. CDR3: CASSLESGELFF. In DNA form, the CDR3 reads TGTGCCAGCAGCTTAGAGTCCGGGGAGCTGTTTTTT.

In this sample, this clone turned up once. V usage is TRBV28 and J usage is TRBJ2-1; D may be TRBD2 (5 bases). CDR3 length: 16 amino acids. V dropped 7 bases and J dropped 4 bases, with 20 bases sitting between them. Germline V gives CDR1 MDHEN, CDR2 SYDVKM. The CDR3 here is CASIGLAPAHYNEQFF. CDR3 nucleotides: TGTGCCAGCATTGGATTAGCGCCCGCCCATTACAATGAGCAGTTCTTC.

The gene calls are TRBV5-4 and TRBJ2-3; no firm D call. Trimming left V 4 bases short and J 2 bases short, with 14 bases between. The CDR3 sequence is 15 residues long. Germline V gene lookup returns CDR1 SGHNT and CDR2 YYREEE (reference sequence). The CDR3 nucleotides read TGTGCCAGCAGCCCCTTCAGATCGCCCACAGATACGCAGTATTTT. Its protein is CASSPFRSPTDTQYF.

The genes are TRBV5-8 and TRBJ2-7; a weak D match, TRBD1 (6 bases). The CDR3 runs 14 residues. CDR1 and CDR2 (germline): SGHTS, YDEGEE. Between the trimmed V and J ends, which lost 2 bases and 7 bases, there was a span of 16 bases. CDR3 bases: TGTGCCAGCAGCTTAAAAACAGGGCCCTGGGAGCAGTACTTC. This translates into CASSLKTGPWEQYF.

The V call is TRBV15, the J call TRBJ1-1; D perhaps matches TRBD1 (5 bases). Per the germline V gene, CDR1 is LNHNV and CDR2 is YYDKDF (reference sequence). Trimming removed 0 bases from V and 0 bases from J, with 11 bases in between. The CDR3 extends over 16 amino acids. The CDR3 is CATSRDGGRLNTEAFF. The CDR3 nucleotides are TGTGCCACCAGCAGAGATGGGGGACGGTTGAACACTGAAGCTTTCTTT.

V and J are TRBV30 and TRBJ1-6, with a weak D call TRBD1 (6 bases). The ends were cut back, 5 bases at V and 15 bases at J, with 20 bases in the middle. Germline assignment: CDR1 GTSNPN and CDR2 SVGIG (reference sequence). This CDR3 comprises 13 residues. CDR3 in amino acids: CAWEEGGGLDLHF. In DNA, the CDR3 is TGTGCCTGGGAGGAAGGGGGAGGACTGGACCTCCACTTT.

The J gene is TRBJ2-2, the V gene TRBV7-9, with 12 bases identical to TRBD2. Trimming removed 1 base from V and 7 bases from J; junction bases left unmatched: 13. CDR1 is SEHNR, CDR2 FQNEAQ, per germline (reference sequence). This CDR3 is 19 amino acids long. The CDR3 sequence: CASSLVASASGRADGELFF. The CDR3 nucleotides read TGTGCCAGCAGCTTAGTGGCGTCAGCTAGCGGGAGGGCCGACGGGGAGCTGTTTTTT.

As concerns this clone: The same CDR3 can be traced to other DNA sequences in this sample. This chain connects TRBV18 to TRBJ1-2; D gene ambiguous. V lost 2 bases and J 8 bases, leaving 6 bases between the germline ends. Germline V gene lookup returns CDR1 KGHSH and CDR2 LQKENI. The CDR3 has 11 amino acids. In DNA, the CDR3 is TGTGCCAGCTCACCAGGGCTCGGCTACACCTTC. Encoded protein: CASSPGLGYTF.

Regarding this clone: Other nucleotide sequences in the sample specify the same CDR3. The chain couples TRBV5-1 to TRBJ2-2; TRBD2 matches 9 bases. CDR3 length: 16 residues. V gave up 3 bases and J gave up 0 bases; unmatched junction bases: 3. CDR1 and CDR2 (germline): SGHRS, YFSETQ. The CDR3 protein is CASSYLAGSNTGELFF. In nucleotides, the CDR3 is TGCGCCAGCAGCTACCTAGCGGGATCGAACACCGGGGAGCTGTTTTTT. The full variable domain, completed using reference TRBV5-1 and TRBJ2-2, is KAGVTQTPRYLIKTRGQQVTLSCSPISGHRSVSWYQQTPGQGLQFLFEYFSETQRNKGNFPGRFSGRQFSNSRSEMNVSTLELGDSALYLCASSYLAGSNTGELFFGEGSRLTVL.

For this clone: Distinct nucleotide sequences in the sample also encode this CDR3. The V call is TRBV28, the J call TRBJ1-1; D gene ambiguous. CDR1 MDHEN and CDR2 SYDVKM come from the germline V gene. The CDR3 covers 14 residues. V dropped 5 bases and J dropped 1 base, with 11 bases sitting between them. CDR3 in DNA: TGTGCCAGCAGTCTGCCGCGGTGGAACACTGAAGCTTTCTTT. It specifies CASSLPRWNTEAFF.

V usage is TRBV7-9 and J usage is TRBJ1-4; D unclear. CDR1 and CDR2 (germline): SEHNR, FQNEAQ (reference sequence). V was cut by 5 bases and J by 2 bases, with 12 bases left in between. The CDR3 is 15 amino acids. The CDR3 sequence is CASSPDFWTNEKLFF. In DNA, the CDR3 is TGTGCCAGCAGCCCGGACTTCTGGACTAATGAAAAACTGTTTTTT.

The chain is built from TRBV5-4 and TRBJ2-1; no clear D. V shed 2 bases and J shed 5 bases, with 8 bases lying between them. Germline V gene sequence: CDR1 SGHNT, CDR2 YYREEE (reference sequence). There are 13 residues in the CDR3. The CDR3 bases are TGTGCCAGCAGCTTTACGCTCAACAATGAGCAGTTCTTC. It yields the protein CASSFTLNNEQFF.

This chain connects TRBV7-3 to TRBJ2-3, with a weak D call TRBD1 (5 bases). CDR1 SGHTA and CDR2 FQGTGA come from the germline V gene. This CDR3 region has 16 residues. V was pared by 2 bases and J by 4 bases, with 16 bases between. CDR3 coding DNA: TGTGCCAGCAGCTTATCAGGTTCAGGGTGGGCAGATACGCAGTATTTT. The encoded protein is CASSLSGSGWADTQYF.

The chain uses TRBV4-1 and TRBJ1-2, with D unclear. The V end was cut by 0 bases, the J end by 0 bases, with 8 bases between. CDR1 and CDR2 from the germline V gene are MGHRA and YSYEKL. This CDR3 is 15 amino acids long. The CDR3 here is CASSQDSPPNYGYTF. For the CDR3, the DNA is TGCGCCAGCAGCCAAGATTCACCTCCTAACTATGGCTACACCTTC.

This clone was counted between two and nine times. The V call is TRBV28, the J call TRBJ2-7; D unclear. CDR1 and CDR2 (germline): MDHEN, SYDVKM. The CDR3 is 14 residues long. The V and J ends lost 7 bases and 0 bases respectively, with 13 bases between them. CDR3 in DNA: TGTGCCAGCAATAGGCCAAGGGTCTCCTACGAGCAGTACTTC. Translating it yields CASNRPRVSYEQYF.

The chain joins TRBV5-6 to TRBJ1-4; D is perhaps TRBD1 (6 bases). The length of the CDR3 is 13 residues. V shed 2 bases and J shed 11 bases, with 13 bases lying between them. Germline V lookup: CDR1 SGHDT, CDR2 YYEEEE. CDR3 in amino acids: CASSFAEGGKLFF. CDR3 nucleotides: TGTGCCAGCAGCTTTGCGGAAGGGGGGAAACTGTTTTTT.

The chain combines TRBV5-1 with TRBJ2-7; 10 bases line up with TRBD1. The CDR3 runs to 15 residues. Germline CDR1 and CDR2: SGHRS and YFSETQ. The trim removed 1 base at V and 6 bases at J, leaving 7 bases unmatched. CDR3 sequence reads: CASSLSSGQGSEQYF. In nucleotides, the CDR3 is TGCGCCAGCAGCTTGTCTTCGGGACAGGGGTCCGAGCAGTACTTC.

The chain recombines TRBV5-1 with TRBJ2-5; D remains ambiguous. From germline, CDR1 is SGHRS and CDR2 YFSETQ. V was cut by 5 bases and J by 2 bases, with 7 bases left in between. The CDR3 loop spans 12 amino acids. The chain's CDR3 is CASSAEQETQYF. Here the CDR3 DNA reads TGCGCCAGCAGTGCGGAGCAAGAGACCCAGTACTTC. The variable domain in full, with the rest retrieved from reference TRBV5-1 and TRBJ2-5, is KAGVTQTPRYLIKTRGQQVTLSCSPISGHRSVSWYQQTPGQGLQFLFEYFSETQRNKGNFPGRFSGRQFSNSRSEMNVSTLELGDSALYLCASSAEQETQYFGPGTRLLVL.

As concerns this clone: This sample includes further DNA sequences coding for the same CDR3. CDR3 amino acids: CASSGRRGEQYF. Here the CDR3 DNA reads TGTGCCAGCAGTGGACGGCGGGGGGAGCAGTACTTC. The J gene is TRBJ2-7, the V gene TRBV28; 7 positions agree with TRBD2. V gave up 5 bases and J gave up 7 bases; unmatched junction bases: 5. This CDR3 contains 12 residues. CDR1 and CDR2 (germline): MDHEN, SYDVKM.

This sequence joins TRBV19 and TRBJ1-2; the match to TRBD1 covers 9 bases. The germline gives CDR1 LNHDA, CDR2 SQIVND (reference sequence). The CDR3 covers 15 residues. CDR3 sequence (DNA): TGTGCTACCGGGACAGGGACCCGTTGGGACTATGGCTACACCTTC. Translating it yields CATGTGTRWDYGYTF.

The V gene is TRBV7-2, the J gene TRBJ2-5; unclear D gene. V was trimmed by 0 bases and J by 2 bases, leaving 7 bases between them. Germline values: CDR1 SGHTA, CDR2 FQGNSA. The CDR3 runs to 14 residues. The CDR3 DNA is TGTGCCAGCAGCTTAGCCCGAACGCAAGAGACCCAGTACTTC. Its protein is CASSLARTQETQYF.

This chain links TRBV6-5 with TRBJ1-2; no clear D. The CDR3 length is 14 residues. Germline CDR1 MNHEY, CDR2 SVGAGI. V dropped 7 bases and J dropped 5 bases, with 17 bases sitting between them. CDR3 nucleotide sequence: TGTGCCAGCAAACGGTCTTCGGAGGCGTATGGCTACACCTTC. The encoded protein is CASKRSSEAYGYTF.

Written as DNA, the CDR3 is TGCAGCGTTATCGGACGGACTCCGAGCTCCTACGAGCAGTACTTC. Amino acids: CSVIGRTPSSYEQYF. The chain links TRBV29-1 to TRBJ2-5; a possible D gene is TRBD2 (5 bases). The DNA end favors TRBJ2-7, so the J call may be wrong. This CDR3 region has 15 residues. The germline V gene has CDR1 SQVTM and CDR2 ANQGSEA.

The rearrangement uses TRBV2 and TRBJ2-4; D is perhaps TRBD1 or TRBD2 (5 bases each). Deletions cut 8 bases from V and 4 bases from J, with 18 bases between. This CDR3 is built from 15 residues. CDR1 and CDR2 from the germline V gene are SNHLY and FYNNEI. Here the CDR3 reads CASEGSNIKKNIQYF. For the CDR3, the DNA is TGTGCCAGCGAGGGGAGTAACATCAAAAAAAACATTCAGTACTTC.

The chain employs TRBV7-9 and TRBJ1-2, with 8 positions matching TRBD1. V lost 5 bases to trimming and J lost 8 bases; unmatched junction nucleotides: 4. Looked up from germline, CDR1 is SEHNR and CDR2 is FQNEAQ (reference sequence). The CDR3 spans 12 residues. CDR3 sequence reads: CASSRTGTGYTF. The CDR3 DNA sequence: TGTGCCAGCAGCAGGACAGGGACGGGCTACACCTTC.

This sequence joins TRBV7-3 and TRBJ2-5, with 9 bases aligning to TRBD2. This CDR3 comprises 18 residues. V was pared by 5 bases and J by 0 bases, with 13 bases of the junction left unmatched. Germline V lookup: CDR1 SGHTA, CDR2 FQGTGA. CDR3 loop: CASSQQGFLAGYQETQYF. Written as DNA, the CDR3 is TGTGCCAGCAGCCAGCAGGGGTTTCTAGCGGGGTACCAAGAGACCCAGTACTTC.

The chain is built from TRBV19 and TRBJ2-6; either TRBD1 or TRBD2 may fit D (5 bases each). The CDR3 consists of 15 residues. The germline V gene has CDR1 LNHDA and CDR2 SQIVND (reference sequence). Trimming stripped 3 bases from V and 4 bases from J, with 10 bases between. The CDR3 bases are TGTGCCAGTAGTATTCCAGGGACCGGGGCCAACGTCCTGACTTTC. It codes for CASSIPGTGANVLTF. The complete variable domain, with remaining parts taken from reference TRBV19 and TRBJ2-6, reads DGGITQSPKYLFRKEGQNVTLSCEQNLNHDAMYWYRQDPGQGLRLIYYSQIVNDFQKGDIAEGYSVSREKKESFPLTVTSAQKNPTAFYLCASSIPGTGANVLTFGAGSRLTVL.

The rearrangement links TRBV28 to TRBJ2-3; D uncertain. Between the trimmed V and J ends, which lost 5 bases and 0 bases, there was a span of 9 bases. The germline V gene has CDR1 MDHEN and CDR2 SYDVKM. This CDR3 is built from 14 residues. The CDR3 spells CASSPFQSTDTQYF. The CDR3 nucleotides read TGTGCCAGCAGTCCCTTCCAAAGCACAGATACGCAGTATTTT. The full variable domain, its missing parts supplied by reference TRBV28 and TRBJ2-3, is DVKVTQSSRYLVKRTGEKVFLECVQDMDHENMFWYRQDPGLGLRLIYFSYDVKMKEKGDIPEGYSVSREKKERFSLILESASTNQTSMYLCASSPFQSTDTQYFGPGTRLTVL.

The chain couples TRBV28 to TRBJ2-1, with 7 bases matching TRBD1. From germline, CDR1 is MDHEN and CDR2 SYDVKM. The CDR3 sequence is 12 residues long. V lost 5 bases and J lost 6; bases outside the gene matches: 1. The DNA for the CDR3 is TGTGCCAGCAGTACAGGGGCCAATGAGCAGTTCTTC. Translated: CASSTGANEQFF.